The rows below give T cell receptor beta chains drawn from one sample of a study of OX40 agonist ivuxolimab in advanced cancers. Assay: immunoSEQ multiplex PCR; the TCRdb copy retains only in-frame clones and omits some. The sample has tens of thousands of clones; around 90% are singletons. Source: CD4+ or CD8+ T cells sorted from blood, taken in a trial of the OX40 agonist ivuxolimab. These receptors were taken from an adult with an advanced solid tumor such as melanoma, head and neck, liver or kidney cancer. Each CDR3 is given with its conserved first and last residue. A D gene is named only where the DNA matches it firmly. Expanded clones get a size class; other rows say once, few or many, or leave the size out.

TRBV19	TRBD1	NA	TRBJ1-2	TGTGCCAGTAGTCCCGCAAGGGACAGTTCTAACTATGGCTACACCTTC	CASSPARDSSNYGYTF
TRBV6-5	NA	NA	TRBJ2-7	TGTGCCAGCAGTTACTTCTCCAGGGGCTACGAGCAGTACTTC	CASSYFSRGYEQYF
TRBV2	TRBD1	NA	TRBJ2-1	TGTGCCAGCAGCCCCTTACAGGGGGCTTCCTACAATGAGCAGTTCTTC	CASSPLQGASYNEQFF
TRBV9	TRBD2	NA	TRBJ2-5	TGTGCCAGCAGCCCGGGAGGGAGGGGAGAGACCCAGTACTTC	CASSPGGRGETQYF
TRBV19	NA	NA	TRBJ1-3	TGTGCCTGCCGACGGATCTCTGGAAACACCATATATTTT	CACRRISGNTIYF
TRBV11-3	TRBD2	NA	TRBJ2-7	TGTGCCAGCAGCCTGGGACACGGACTAGCGGGTTACGAGCAGTACTTC	CASSLGHGLAGYEQYF
TRBV19	NA	once	TRBJ1-1	TGTGCCAGTAGTATAAGGGACGGATACACTGAAGCTTTCTTT	CASSIRDGYTEAFF
TRBV19	NA	NA	TRBJ1-1	TGTGCCAGTAGTATGGCAGGCGGACTTGAAGCTTTCTTT	CASSMAGGLEAFF
TRBV7-9	NA	NA	TRBJ1-5	TGTGCCAGCAGCTTAGGGGCAGGGATCGATCAGCCCCAGCATTTT	CASSLGAGIDQPQHF
TRBV5-5	NA	NA	TRBJ2-7	TGTGCCAGCAGCCCCGATTACCCCCCCTCCTACGAGCAGTACTTC	CASSPDYPPSYEQYF
TRBV5-1	TRBD1	once	TRBJ2-7	TGCGCCAGCAGCCTGGGACAGGGGGACCTATCCTACGAGCAGTACTTC	CASSLGQGDLSYEQYF
TRBV25-1	NA	NA	TRBJ2-1	TGTGCCAGCAGTCCGCCCTCCCTAAGAGCCGGGGATGAGCAGTTCTTC	CASSPPSLRAGDEQFF
TRBV7-9	NA	NA	TRBJ2-5	TGTGCCAGCAGCCCCACCGTAGAGAGGCCCGAGACCCAGTACTTC	CASSPTVERPETQYF
TRBV7-2	TRBD2	NA	TRBJ2-1	TGTGCCAGCAGCCAGGGACTAGCGGGAGGGCCTGACAATGAGCAGTTCTTC	CASSQGLAGGPDNEQFF
TRBV27	NA	NA	TRBJ2-3	TGTGCCAGCAGTTTACTCCCCTCACGCACAGATACGCAGTATTTT	CASSLLPSRTDTQYF
TRBV13	NA	NA	TRBJ1-1	TGTGCCAGCAGCTTATCAAGGGGGTCTACTGAAGCTTTCTTT	CASSLSRGSTEAFF
TRBV7-6	NA	once	TRBJ2-4	TGTGCCAGCAGCTTAGATCCTGGGGAACCTTTTCAGTACTTC	CASSLDPGEPFQYF
TRBV5-1	NA	NA	TRBJ2-1	TGCGCCAGCAGCTTGGCCGGTGGAAACTCCTACAATGAGCAGTTCTTC	CASSLAGGNSYNEQFF
TRBV30	NA	once	TRBJ1-3	TGTGCCTGGGGAGGACAGAGCTCTGGAAACACCATATATTTT	CAWGGQSSGNTIYF
TRBV6-5	TRBD1	once	TRBJ1-2	TGTGCCAGCAGTTACGCTACGACAGGGGTAGGCGGCTACACCTTC	CASSYATTGVGGYTF
TRBV28	NA	once	TRBJ1-6	TGTGCCAGCAGTTTACGGGCAGGTTCTGGTTCACCCCTCCACTTT	CASSLRAGSGSPLHF
TRBV6-1	NA	NA	TRBJ1-1	TGTGCCAGCAGTGGACAACCGGGGGCTTACTACACTGAAGCTTTCTTT	CASSGQPGAYYTEAFF
TRBV5-1	TRBD1	NA	TRBJ2-3	TGCGCCAGCAGCTGGGACAGCCAGACAGATACGCAGTATTTT	CASSWDSQTDTQYF
TRBV21-1	NA	NA	TRBJ1-5	TGTGCCAGCAGCAGGGACAGGGGGTGCAATCAGCCCCAGCATTTT	CASSRDRGCNQPQHF